This TCR beta chain was recovered during a study of CD8+ T cells in alopecia areata (dated by TCRdb to the late 2010s). Regarding the study in general: Treated patients were enrolled in an open-label pilot trial of oral tofacitinib, 5 to 10 mg twice daily, for moderate-to-severe alopecia areata. Patients received tofacitinib for 6 to 18 months and were then followed off drug for 6 months to check for delayed response and recurrence. Disease severity in treated patients was measured with the SALT score, which quantifies the percentage of affected scalp surface area. High-throughput TCRbeta sequencing was used to examine T cell clonal expansion in alopecia areata in both the C3H/HeJ mouse model and human patients. Human TCRbeta sequencing covered scalp tissue and sorted CD4+ and CD8+ peripheral blood T cells from patchy and totalis/universalis alopecia areata patients and healthy controls. Patients on tofacitinib were biopsied at baseline and after 4 and 24 weeks of treatment, and several of the patients also had a later scalp biopsy. Scalp clonality was compared among normal scalp (n=4), patchy alopecia areata scalp (n=8), and alopecia totalis/universalis scalp (n=8). RNA came from the PAXgene miRNA kit for fixed scalp, the miRNeasy kit for PBMCs, and the RNeasy kit for mouse skin. immunoSEQ multiplex PCR using 35 Vbeta forward primers and 13 Jbeta reverse primers was used to amplify TCRbeta CDR3 regions.

Findings and caveats that apply to the study as a whole: Compared with normal scalp, lesional scalp, particularly in alopecia totalis/universalis, had higher clonality and more expanded CD8+ clones, which suggests antigenic drive. Many expanded lesional clones were found to persist in scalp and blood during tofacitinib treatment, and relapse after treatment cessation may be partly explained by this persistence. Because the treated cohort was small and had only one nonresponder, larger studies are needed to examine links between baseline CD8+ expansion and response. Shared TCR sequences between patients were less evident than in mice, which may be partly attributable to HLA diversity in the patient population. Unlike mouse skin, where gammadelta T cells dominate, normal human skin contains resident alphabeta T cells that get sequenced too, which complicates analysis of the scalp TCR repertoire. Scalp clonality and the number of expanded CD8+ clones among the top 100 scalp clones were significantly decreased by tofacitinib.

What this sample's time point label stands for: around 22 weeks on oral tofacitinib. Explained via the paper, the treatment or condition label denotes: oral pan-JAK inhibitor, 5-10 mg twice daily. From alopecia areata patients, peripheral blood was collected along with lesional scalp punch biopsies. PBMCs were separated by density centrifugation and stained for CD3, CD4 and CD8, after which CD4+ and CD8+ T cells were sorted on a FACSAria. Via the germline V gene, CDR1 is SGDLS and CDR2 YYNGEE. The CDR3 spans 17 residues, from the cysteine through the phenylalanine. The DNA shown is the 51-base CDR3, in frame from base 1. Trimming takes 0 bases from V and 2 bases from J, and the germline ends sit 18 bases apart. Remarks on this clone: Its target antigen remains unknown. The input lacks base qualities; no much larger clone sits a single base away.

The method behind the library was the immunoSEQ multiplex PCR assay. RNA was extracted from all samples and reverse transcribed into cDNA as template for TCR sequencing. First-strand cDNA was synthesized using SuperScript III with a 2:1 mix of oligo-dT and random hexamers. A synthetic immune receptor repertoire was used to measure amplification bias, and any remaining bias was corrected computationally. The authors' pipeline ran thus. Raw reads were preprocessed to remove errors, and CDR3 was defined according to IMGT conventions as the region from the conserved cysteine to phenylalanine. To get clonality, Shannon entropy was normalized by log2 of the number of productive unique TCRs and the result was subtracted from 1. Whether scalp clones were CD4 or CD8 was inferred by matching scalp TCRbeta sequences against CD4 and CD8 repertoires sorted from blood. This immuneACCESS table, as held by TCRdb, lists in-frame sequences with V and J called but not all clones. Of the missing ones, under half trace to an unresolved V gene in checked studies; the others have no known cause. The DNA was the basis for D and trimming; V, J and clone size are from that table. The sample profile shows about 200,000 clones; 58% of them were found once. Of the sample, 5.5% to 6% is held by the ten largest clones.

The specimen was CD4+ T cells sorted from blood, collected at week 24, from a patient treated with tofacitinib. The V gene is TRBV9 and the J gene is TRBJ2-7; TRBD2 is possibly the D segment (6 matching bases). The sequence derives from a human donor with alopecia areata. CDR3 region: CASSVDVGGRLPYEQYF. Read as DNA, the sequence is TGTGCCAGCAGCGTAGACGTGGGAGGCAGACTTCCCTACGAGCAGTACTTC.